This T cell receptor beta chain was found in a study of T cell responses to AZD1222 COVID-19 vaccine. Study information: The study pooled second doses at about 4 or about 12 weeks. Findings of the study overall: Most donors were white British and more were female, and clonal diversity was possibly underestimated. In all cases, repertoires were sampled only after the peak T cell response. Reports say nearly half of spike-specific TCRs go after unmutated variant regions.

About this clone itself: Its target is not known.

The data were produced by immunoSEQ multiplex PCR, yet TCRdb's version contains in-frame clones alone and is incomplete. The profile shows around 160,000 clones, about 92% of them singletons. Germline-derived CDR1 and CDR2 are SGHRS and YFSETQ. Trimming removed 0 bases from V and 10 bases from J, with 11 bases in between. The CDR3 spans 13 residues. The receptor comes from an adult in good health. The rearrangement uses TRBV5-1 and TRBJ2-1; a possible D gene is TRBD2 (5 bases). Sequences were derived from peripheral blood, sampled on day 0 of AZD1222 vaccination. CDR3 coding DNA: TGCGCCAGCAGCTTGGAAAGGCCGGGGGAGCAGTTCTTC. Its protein is CASSLERPGEQFF.